This TCR beta chain was sequenced in a study of blood T cells in healthy people across ages. Every donor contributed about 10 milliliters of peripheral blood by blood draw. Through a sample-barcoded 5' primer and a J-beta primer mix, a second PCR was run for 7 to 11 cycles. TCRdb reprocessed the 5' RACE reads with MiXCR, giving one entry per CDR3 protein. The sample has hundreds of thousands of distinct CDR3 sequences; 47% are singletons. This clonotype was detected ten times or more. Its target is not known. CDR1 is MNHEY and CDR2 is SVGAGI in the germline V gene. The CDR3 has 15 residues. V lost 8 bases and J 8 bases, leaving 24 bases between the germline ends. Broader study findings: The recorded TCR beta diversity per million T cells decreased in a roughly linear manner with age.

The sequence came from an elderly man in good health. The sequenced sample was blood. V and J are TRBV6-5 and TRBJ1-1; D uncertain. The CDR3 sequence is CASAYLRSSTLEAFF. The CDR3 bases are TGTGCCAGCGCCTACCTAAGATCTTCCACTCTCGAAGCTTTCTTT.